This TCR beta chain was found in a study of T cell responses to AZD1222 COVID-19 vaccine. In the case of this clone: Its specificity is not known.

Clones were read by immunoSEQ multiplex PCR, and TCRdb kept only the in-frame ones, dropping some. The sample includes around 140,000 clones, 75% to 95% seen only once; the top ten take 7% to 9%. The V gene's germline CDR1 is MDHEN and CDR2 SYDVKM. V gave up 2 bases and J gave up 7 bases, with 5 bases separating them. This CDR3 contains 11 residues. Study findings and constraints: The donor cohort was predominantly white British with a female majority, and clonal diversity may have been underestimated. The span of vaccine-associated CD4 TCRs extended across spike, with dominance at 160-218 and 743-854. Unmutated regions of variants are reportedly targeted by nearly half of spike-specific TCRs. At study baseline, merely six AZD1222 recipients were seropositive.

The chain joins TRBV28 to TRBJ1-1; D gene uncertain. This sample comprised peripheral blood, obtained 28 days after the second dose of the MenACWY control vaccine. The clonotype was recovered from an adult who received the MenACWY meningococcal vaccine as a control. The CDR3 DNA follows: TGTGCCAGCAGTTTACCTCATGAAGCTTTCTTT. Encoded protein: CASSLPHEAFF.